This T cell receptor beta chain stems from a study of PD-L1 blockade in urothelial cancer. V was shortened by 4 bases and J by 0 bases, with 13 bases between the two germline ends. Germline V gene data show CDR1 as MGHRA and CDR2 as YSYEKL. This CDR3 has 16 amino acids. Time point here: pretreatment peripheral blood. The table came from immunoSEQ multiplex PCR; TCRdb's copy has only in-frame clones and leaves some out. The repertoire consists of around 82,000 clones, with 84% occurring once and the leading ten covering approximately 2.1%. The gene calls are TRBV4-1 and TRBJ1-5; D perhaps matches TRBD1 (5 bases). The sequences come from PBMCs, collected around atezolizumab (anti-PD-L1) treatment. This TCR came from a man aged 55 to 70 with urothelial cancer. The CDR3 region has the DNA TGCGCCAGCAGCCCCCAGGGCGGGATTAGCAATCAGCCCCAGCATTTT. Encoded protein: CASSPQGGISNQPQHF.